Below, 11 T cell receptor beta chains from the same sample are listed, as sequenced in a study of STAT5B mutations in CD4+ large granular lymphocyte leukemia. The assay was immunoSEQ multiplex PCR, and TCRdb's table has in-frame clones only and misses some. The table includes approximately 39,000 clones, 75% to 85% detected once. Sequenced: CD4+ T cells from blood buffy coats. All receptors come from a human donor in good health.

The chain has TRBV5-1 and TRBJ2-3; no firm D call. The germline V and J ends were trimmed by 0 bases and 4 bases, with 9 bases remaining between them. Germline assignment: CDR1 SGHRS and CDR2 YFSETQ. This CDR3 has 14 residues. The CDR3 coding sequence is TGCGCCAGCAGCTTGGAGGTTGGCGCAGATACGCAGTATTTT. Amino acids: CASSLEVGADTQYF.

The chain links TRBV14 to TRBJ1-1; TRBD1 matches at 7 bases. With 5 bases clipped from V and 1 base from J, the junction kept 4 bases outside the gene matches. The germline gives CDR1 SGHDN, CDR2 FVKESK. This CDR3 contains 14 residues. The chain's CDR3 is CASSNRGPNTEAFF. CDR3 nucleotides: TGTGCCAGCAGCAACAGGGGCCCGAACACTGAAGCTTTCTTT.

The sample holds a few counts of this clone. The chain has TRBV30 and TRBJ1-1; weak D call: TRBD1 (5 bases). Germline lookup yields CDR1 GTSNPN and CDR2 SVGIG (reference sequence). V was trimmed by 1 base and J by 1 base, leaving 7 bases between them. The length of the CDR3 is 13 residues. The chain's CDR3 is CAWSGQQNTEAFF. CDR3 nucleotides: TGTGCCTGGAGTGGACAGCAGAACACTGAAGCTTTCTTT.

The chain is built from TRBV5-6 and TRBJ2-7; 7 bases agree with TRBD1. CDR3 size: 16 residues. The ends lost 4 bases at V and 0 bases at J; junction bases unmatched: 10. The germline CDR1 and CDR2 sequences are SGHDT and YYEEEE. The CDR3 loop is CASSIQGQLVSYEQYF. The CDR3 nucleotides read TGTGCCAGCAGCATTCAGGGACAGCTGGTCTCCTACGAGCAGTACTTC.

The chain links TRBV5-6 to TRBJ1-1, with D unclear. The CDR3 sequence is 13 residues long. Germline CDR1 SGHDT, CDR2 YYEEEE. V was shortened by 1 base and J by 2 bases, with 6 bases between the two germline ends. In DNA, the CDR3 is TGTGCCAGCAGCTTGACGGCAAACACTGAAGCTTTCTTT. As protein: CASSLTANTEAFF.

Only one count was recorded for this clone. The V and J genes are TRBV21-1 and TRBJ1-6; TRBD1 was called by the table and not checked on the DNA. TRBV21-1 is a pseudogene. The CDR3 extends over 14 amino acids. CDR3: CATKPTGSNSPLHF. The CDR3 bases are TGTGCCACCAAACCGACAGGGTCTAATTCACCCCTCCACTTT.

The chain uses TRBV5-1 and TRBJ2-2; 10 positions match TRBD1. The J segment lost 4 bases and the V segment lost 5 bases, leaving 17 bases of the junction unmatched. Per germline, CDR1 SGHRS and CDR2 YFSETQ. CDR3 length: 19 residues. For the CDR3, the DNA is TGCGCCAGCAGGAACGACAGGGGGCGCAGCGGGAAGGTCACCGGGGAGCTGTTTTTT. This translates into CASRNDRGRSGKVTGELFF.

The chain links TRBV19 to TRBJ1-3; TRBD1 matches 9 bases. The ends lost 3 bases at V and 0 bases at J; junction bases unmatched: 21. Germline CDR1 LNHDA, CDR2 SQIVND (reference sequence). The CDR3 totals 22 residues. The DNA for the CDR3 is TGTGCCAGTAGTATCAGACAGGGGGAACTTTCGCGCCAATTGAGCTCTGGAAACACCATATATTTT. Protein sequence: CASSIRQGELSRQLSSGNTIYF.

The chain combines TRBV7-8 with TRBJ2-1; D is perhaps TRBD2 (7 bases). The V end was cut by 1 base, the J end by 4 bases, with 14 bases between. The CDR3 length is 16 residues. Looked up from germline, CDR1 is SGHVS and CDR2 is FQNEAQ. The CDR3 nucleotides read TGTGCCAGCAGCTTAGAGTGGGGGGGCTATTACAATGAGCAGTTCTTC. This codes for CASSLEWGGYYNEQFF.

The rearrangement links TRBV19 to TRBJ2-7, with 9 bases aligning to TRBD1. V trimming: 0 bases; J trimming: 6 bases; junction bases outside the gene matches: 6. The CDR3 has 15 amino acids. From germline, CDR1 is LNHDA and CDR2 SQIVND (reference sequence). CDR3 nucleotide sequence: TGTGCCAGTAGTATAGAGACACAGGGGGCAGGCGAGCAGTACTTC. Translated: CASSIETQGAGEQYF. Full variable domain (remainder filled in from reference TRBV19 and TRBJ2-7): DGGITQSPKYLFRKEGQNVTLSCEQNLNHDAMYWYRQDPGQGLRLIYYSQIVNDFQKGDIAEGYSVSREKKESFPLTVTSAQKNPTAFYLCASSIETQGAGEQYFGPGTRLTVT.

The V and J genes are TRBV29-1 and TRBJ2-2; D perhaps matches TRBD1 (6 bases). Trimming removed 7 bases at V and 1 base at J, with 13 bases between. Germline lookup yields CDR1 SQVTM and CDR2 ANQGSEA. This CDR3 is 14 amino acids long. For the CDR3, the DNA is TGCAGCGCCGTACCGGGACAGAACACCGGGGAGCTGTTTTTT. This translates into CSAVPGQNTGELFF.